This T cell receptor beta chain was sequenced during a study of shared clonotypes between healthy human individuals. Study-wide points: Sampling covered nothing but blood. Tissue TCR repertoires likely differ from those found in blood.

As for this clone: The antigen remains undetermined.

The CDR3 runs to 15 residues. Germline V lookup: CDR1 SGHNT, CDR2 YYREEE (reference sequence). J was trimmed by 5 bases and V by 9 bases; bases with no gene match: 13. The data were produced by immunoSEQ multiplex PCR, yet TCRdb's version contains in-frame clones alone and is incomplete. The sample includes roughly 2,500,000 clones, approximately 93% of them seen just once. This chain links TRBV5-4 with TRBJ2-1, with 8 bases fitting TRBD1. The sample consisted of naive CD4+ T cells from PBMCs. Subset described: CD45RA+ positively selected. The clonotype was recovered from a man aged 18 to 29 in good health. Some clones in this sample may be carry-over from other donors' samples. As DNA, the CDR3 is TGTGCCACCAAAGCCGACAGGGGCCTTAACAATGAGCAGTTCTTC. Protein product: CATKADRGLNNEQFF. The variable domain in full, with the rest retrieved from reference TRBV5-4 and TRBJ2-1, is ETGVTQSPTHLIKTRGQQVTLRCSSQSGHNTVSWYQQALGQGPQFIFQYYREEENGRGNFPPRFSGLQFPNYSSELNVNALELDDSALYLCATKADRGLNNEQFFGPGTRLTVL.